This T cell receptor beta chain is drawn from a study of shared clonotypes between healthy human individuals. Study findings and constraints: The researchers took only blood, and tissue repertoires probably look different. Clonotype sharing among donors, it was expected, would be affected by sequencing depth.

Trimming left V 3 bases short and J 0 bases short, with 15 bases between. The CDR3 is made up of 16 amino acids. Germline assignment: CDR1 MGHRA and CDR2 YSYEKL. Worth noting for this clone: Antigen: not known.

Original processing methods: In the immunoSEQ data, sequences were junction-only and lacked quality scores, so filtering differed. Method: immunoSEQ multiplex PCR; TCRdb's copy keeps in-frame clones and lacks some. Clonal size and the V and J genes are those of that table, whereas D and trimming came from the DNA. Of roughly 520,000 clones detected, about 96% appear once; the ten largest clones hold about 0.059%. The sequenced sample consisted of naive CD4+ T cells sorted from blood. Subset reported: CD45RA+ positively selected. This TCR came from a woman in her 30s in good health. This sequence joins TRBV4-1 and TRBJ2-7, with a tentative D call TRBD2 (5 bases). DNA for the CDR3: TGCGCCAGCAGCCACCTCGGACTGAAGAGCTCCTACGAGCAGTACTTC. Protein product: CASSHLGLKSSYEQYF.